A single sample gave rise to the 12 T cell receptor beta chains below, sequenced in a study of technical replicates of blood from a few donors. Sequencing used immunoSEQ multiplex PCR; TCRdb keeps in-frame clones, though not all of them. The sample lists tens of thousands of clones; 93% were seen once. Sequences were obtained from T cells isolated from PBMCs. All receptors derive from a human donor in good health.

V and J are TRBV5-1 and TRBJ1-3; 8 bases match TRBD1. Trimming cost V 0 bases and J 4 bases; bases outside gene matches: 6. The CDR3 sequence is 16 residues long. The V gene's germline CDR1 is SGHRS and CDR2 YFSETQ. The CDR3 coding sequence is TGCGCCAGCAGCTTGGAGCCCGGACAGGGAGGAAACACCATATATTTT. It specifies CASSLEPGQGGNTIYF.

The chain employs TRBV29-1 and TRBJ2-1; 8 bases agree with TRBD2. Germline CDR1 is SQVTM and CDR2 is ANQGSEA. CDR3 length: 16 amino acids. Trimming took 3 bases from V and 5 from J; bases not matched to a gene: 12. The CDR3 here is CSVDLAGGPKHNEQFF. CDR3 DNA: TGCAGCGTTGACCTTGCGGGGGGTCCCAAACACAATGAGCAGTTCTTC.

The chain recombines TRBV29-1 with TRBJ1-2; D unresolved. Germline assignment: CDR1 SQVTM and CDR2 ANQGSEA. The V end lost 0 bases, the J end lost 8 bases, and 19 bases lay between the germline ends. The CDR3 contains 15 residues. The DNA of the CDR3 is TGCAGCGTTGAAGATCAGTCGGGGAGGAGGGAGGGCTACACCTTC. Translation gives CSVEDQSGRREGYTF.

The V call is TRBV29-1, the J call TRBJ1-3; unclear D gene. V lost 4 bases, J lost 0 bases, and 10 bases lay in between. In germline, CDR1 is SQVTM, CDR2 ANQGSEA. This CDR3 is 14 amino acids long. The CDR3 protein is CSVVRGSSGNTIYF. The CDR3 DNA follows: TGCAGCGTTGTCCGGGGTAGCTCTGGAAACACCATATATTTT. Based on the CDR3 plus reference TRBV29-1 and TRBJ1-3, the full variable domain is SAVISQKPSRDICQRGTSLTIQCQVDSQVTMMFWYRQQPGQSLTLIATANQGSEATYESGFVIDKFPISRPNLTFSTLTVSNMSPEDSSIYLCSVVRGSSGNTIYFGEGSWLTVV.

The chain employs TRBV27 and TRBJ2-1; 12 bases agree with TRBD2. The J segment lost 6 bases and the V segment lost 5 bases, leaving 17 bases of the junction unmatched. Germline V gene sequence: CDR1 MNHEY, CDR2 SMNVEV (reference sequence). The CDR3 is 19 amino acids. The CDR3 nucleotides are TGTGCCAGCAGTCCCCTGCCAGGGCTAGCGGGAGGGCGCGGCAATGAGCAGTTCTTC. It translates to CASSPLPGLAGGRGNEQFF.

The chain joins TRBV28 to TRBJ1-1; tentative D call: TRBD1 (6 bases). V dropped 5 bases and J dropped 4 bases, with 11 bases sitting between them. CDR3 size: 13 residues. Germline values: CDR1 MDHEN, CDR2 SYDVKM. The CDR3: CASSVDRPTEAFF. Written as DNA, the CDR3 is TGTGCCAGCAGTGTAGACAGGCCCACTGAAGCTTTCTTT. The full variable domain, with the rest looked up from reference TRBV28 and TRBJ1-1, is DVKVTQSSRYLVKRTGEKVFLECVQDMDHENMFWYRQDPGLGLRLIYFSYDVKMKEKGDIPEGYSVSREKKERFSLILESASTNQTSMYLCASSVDRPTEAFFGQGTRLTVV.

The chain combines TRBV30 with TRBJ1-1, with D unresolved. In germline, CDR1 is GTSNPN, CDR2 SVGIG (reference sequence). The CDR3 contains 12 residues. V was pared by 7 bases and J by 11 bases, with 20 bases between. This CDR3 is CASNARTTGAFF. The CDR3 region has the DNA TGTGCCTCAAACGCCAGGACTACTGGGGCTTTCTTT.

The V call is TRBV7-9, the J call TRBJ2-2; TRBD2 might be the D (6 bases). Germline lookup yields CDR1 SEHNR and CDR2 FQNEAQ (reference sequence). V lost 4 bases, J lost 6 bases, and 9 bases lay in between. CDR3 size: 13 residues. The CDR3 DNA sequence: TGTGCCAGCAGCTGGGGGGTAGCCGGGGAGCTGTTTTTT. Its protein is CASSWGVAGELFF.

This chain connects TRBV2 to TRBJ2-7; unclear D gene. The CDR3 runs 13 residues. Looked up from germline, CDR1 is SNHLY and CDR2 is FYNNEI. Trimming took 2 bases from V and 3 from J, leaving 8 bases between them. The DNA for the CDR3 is TGTGCCAGCAGTGAACAGTCGAACTACGAGCAGTACTTC. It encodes CASSEQSNYEQYF.

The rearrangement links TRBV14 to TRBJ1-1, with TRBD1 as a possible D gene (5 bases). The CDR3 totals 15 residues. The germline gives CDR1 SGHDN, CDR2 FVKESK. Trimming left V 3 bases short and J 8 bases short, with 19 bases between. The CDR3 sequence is CASSHNLRGHAEAFF. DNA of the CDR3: TGTGCCAGCAGCCATAATTTACGTGGACACGCCGAAGCTTTCTTT. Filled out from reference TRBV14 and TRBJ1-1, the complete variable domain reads EAGVTQFPSHSVIEKGQTVTLRCDPISGHDNLYWYRRVMGKEIKFLLHFVKESKQDESGMPNNRFLAERTGGTYSTLKVQPAELEDSGVYFCASSHNLRGHAEAFFGQGTRLTVV.

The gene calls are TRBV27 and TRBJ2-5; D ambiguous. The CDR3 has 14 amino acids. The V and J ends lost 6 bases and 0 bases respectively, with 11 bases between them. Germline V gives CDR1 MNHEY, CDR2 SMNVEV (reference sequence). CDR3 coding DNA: TGTGCCAGCAGGGGCGTTGGCTACCAAGAGACCCAGTACTTC. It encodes CASRGVGYQETQYF.

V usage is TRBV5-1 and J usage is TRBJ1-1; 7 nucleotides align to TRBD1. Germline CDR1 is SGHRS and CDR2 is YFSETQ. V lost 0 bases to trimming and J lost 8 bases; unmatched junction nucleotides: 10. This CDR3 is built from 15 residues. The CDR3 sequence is CASSLAVVRQGEAFF. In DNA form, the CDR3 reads TGCGCCAGCAGCTTGGCCGTTGTGAGACAGGGCGAAGCTTTCTTT.